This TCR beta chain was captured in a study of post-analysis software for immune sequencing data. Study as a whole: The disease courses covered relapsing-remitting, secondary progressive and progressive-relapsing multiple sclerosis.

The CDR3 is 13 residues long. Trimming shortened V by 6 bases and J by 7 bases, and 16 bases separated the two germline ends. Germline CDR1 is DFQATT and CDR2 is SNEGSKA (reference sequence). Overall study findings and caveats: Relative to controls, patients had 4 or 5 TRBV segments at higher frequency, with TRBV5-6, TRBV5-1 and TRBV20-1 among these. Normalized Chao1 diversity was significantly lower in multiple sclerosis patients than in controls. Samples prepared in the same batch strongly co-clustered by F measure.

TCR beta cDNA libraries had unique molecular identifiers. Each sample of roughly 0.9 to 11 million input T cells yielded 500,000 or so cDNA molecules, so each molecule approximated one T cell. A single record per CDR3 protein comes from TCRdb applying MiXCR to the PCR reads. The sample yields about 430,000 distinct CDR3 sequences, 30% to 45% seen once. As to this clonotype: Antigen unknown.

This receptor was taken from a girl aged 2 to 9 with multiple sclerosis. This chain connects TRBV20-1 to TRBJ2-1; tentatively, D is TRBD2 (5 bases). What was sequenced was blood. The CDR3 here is CSAERPSGNEQFF. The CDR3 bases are TGCAGTGCCGAGAGACCGTCGGGAAATGAGCAGTTCTTC.